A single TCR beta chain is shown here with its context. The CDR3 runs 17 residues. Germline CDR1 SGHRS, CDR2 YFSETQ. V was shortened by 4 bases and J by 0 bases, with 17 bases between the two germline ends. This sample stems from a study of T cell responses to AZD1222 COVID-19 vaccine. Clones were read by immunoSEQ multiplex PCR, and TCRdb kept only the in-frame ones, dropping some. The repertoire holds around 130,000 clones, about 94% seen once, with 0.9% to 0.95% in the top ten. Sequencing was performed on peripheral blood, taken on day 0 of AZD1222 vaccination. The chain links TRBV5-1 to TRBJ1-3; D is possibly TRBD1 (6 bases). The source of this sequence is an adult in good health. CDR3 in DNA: TGCGCCAGCAGCCCCGGCTTCGGGGGGGCCTCTGGAAACACCATATATTTT. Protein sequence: CASSPGFGGASGNTIYF.